This T cell receptor beta chain appears in the sequencing data of a study of T cells in Graves' hyperthyroidism and ophthalmopathy. Study-level results: Separating ophthalmopathy from stable hyperthyroidism was achieved by a 13 V-J model.

It was RNA transcripts that yielded the amplified TCR beta CDR3 regions. TCR CDR3 underwent first-round RT-PCR with the HTBI primer set. TCRdb re-called the multiplex PCR reads through MiXCR, storing one row per CDR3 protein. The data contain 500,000 to 600,000 distinct CDR3 sequences, around 45% of them seen just once; the ten biggest clones take up roughly 20%. In this sample, this clonotype turned up a few times. Antigen unknown. A much larger clone differs by one base, so this may be a read error. J was trimmed by 6 bases and V by 3 bases; bases with no gene match: 2. Germline values: CDR1 MGHRA, CDR2 YSYEKL. The CDR3 is made up of 14 amino acids.

Sequencing input: peripheral blood or thyroid tissue (not recorded which). The rearrangement joins TRBV4-1 to TRBJ1-5; 10 bases map to TRBD1. The receptor comes from an adult woman with Graves' disease, either hyperthyroidism or ophthalmopathy (not recorded which). CDR3 sequence (DNA): TGCGCCAGCAGCCAGGACAGGGGGAGTCAGCCCCAGCATTTT. Translating gives CASSQDRGSQPQHF.